This TCR beta chain was identified during a study of T cell therapy after organ transplantation (dated 2019 in TCRdb). Looking at the study overall: The therapy products consisted of autologous CMV-specific T cells grown in vitro for roughly two weeks using a peptide pool of 30 HLA class I and II CMV epitopes. Up to 6 T cell doses were administered to patients every 2 weeks, and patients were monitored for approximately 30 weeks after therapy was completed. About 80% of the ten patients were classed as clinical responders and two as nonresponders. The median number of CMV-specific T cells given to patients was 1.92 x 10^8, delivered over 2 to 6 intravenous infusions. Long-term post-therapy blood samples were obtained 20 to 29 weeks after therapy was completed. A follow-up TRBV repertoire analysis was performed on an open-label phase I trial of autologous CMV-specific adoptive T cell therapy in solid-organ transplant recipients. Only about 85% of the 10 patients had long-term post-therapy samples available. The full study reports these points: Post-therapy reconstitution appeared to include both transferred clonotypes and endogenous clonotypes not detected in the therapy products. Fold change in CD8 clonality after therapy inversely correlated with pretherapy clonality, suggesting less biased repertoires were more receptive to remodeling. Nonresponders showed marked pretherapy clonal expansions with minimal repertoire change after therapy. Reduced sample coverage from poor CD8+ T cell yield may be reflected in the few expansions detected in nonresponders. The small cohort prevented assessing confounders such as concurrent antirejection and antiviral medications.

The immunoSEQ two-step, bias-controlled multiplex PCR assay was used to amplify TRB CDR3 regions from genomic DNA. CDR3 libraries were sequenced on an Illumina NextSeq 500. The paper's processing steps were these. Initial alignment and bioinformatics, including bias normalization against synthetic CDR3 analogs, were performed with the immunoSEQ Analyzer platform. Annotation of V, D and J genes followed the definitions in the IMGT database. VDJtools version 1.1.10 and the R package tcR version 2.2.1.11 were used with default settings for further TRBV analyses. For the GLIPH analysis, version 1.0 was run with default settings. To test for significant clonotype frequency changes in CDR3 sequences with at least 5 reads, a 2-sided binomial test with Benjamini-Hochberg correction (alpha = 0.01) was used. This is the immuneACCESS table as TCRdb keeps it, with only in-frame sequences that have V and J called. A part of the clones is gone; compared with another copy, unresolved V genes explain less than half, and the rest is unexplained. From that table come the V and J calls and clone size; the DNA was used to work out D and trimming. The sample records around 19,000 clones, about 83% of which are singletons. Of the sample, approximately 33% falls within the top ten clones.

To note about this clone: Its target antigen remains unknown. No qualities accompany the bases; no much larger clone lies one base away.

The time point label, as the study defines it: 20-29 weeks after completion of therapy. Patients were solid-organ transplant recipients with drug-resistant/recurrent cytomegalovirus. Some 10 of the trial participants were picked for repertoire analysis depending on whether post-therapy peripheral blood mononuclear cells were available. Viable CD3+CD8+CD4- lymphocytes were isolated from PBMCs by sorting on a BD FACSAria III. The Qiagen DNeasy Kit was used to extract genomic DNA from sorted cells. The clonotype comes from a human patient who had received a solid organ transplant and had CMV disease. Following a transplant, some T lymphocytes may have been derived from the graft donor. This specimen was CD8+ T cells from blood, taken after autologous CMV-specific T cell therapy.

The CDR3 has the sequence CASMGQRLYEQYF. The sequenced DNA: TGTGCCAGCATGGGACAGAGACTATACGAGCAGTACTTC. This receptor chain uses TRBV27 and TRBJ2-7, with 7 bases in between that match TRBD1. The junction shows trimming of 7 bases on V and 4 bases on J, and the gene matches do not reach 7 bases of it. Including cysteine and phenylalanine, the CDR3 has 13 amino acids. Only the CDR3 region is kept as DNA, spanning 39 bases read in frame from base 1. Reading the germline V gene (reference sequence) gives CDR1 MNHEY and CDR2 SMNVEV.